What follows are 5 T cell receptor beta chains derived from one specimen sequenced in a study of T cell responses to AZD1222 COVID-19 vaccine. TCRdb's table, derived via immunoSEQ multiplex PCR, lists solely in-frame clones and lacks some. This sample yields about 220,000 clones, of which about 92% are seen a single time; 0.95% to 1.1% belongs to the top ten. The sample here was peripheral blood, taken on day 0 of MenACWY control vaccination. The receptor set was obtained from an adult in good health.

The chain is built from TRBV5-5 and TRBJ1-6, with 7 bases fitting TRBD1. V shed 3 bases and J 0 bases; nucleotides not matched to a gene: 9. This CDR3 has 18 amino acids. Looked up from germline, CDR1 is SGHKS and CDR2 is YYEKEE (reference sequence). The CDR3 region has the DNA TGTGCCAGCAGCTGGGGCCGGGACAGCAGCTCCTATAATTCACCCCTCCACTTT. This gives the protein CASSWGRDSSSYNSPLHF.

The gene calls are TRBV5-5 and TRBJ1-3; 7 positions agree with TRBD1. V shed 4 bases, J shed 4 bases, and the junction held 11 bases outside the gene matches. This CDR3 spans 16 amino acids. Germline lookup yields CDR1 SGHKS and CDR2 YYEKEE (reference sequence). CDR3 nucleotides: TGTGCCAGCAGCCCTCGACAGGGAAGAGAGGGAAACACCATATATTTT. Amino acids: CASSPRQGREGNTIYF. The full variable domain, in which reference TRBV5-5 and TRBJ1-3 provide the parts outside the CDR3, is DAGVTQSPTHLIKTRGQQVTLRCSPISGHKSVSWYQQVLGQGPQFIFQYYEKEERGRGNFPDRFSARQFPNYSSELNVNALLLGDSALYLCASSPRQGREGNTIYFGEGSWLTVV.

The rearrangement uses TRBV27 and TRBJ1-5; 9 bases agree with TRBD1. CDR3 length equals 15 residues. Germline loops: CDR1 MNHEY, CDR2 SMNVEV (reference sequence). Trimming removed 6 bases from V and 6 bases from J; junction bases left unmatched: 9. This chain's CDR3 is CASRATGGLGQPQHF. The CDR3 nucleotides read TGTGCCAGCAGGGCTACAGGGGGCTTGGGTCAGCCCCAGCATTTT.

This clone appeared a single time. The chain is built from TRBV5-1 and TRBJ2-6; D not resolved. The CDR3 is made up of 13 amino acids. Trimming removed 9 bases from V and 2 bases from J, with 9 bases in between. The V gene's germline CDR1 is SGHRS and CDR2 YFSETQ. CDR3 sequence: CATQDPGANVLTF. The CDR3 DNA reads as TGCGCCACCCAGGACCCTGGGGCCAACGTCCTGACTTTC.

The rearrangement uses TRBV19 and TRBJ1-5, with TRBD1 as a possible D gene (6 bases). The CDR3 runs 15 residues. CDR1 LNHDA and CDR2 SQIVND come from the germline V gene (reference sequence). The ends were cut back, 2 bases at V and 7 bases at J, with 15 bases in the middle. The CDR3 DNA follows: TGTGCCAGTAGTATATATTCAGGGGAGCAACAGCCCCAGCATTTT. Protein product: CASSIYSGEQQPQHF.